This T cell receptor (beta chain) was found in a study of blood T cell repertoires in COVID-19. Study processing details: It was from reference gene primer amplification that nucleated cell counts were estimated. The assay was immunoSEQ multiplex PCR, and TCRdb's table has in-frame clones only and misses some. V, J and clone size reflect that table, while D and trimming were determined from the DNA. The table records 250,000 or so clones, about nine tenths of them present only once. What was sequenced was PBMCs or T cells enriched from blood (not recorded which). This receptor was taken from a man aged 45-65 years who had been exposed to COVID-19.

CDR3 nucleotide sequence: TGTGCCGCCGGGCGGGGACAGGGTTCAGATACGCAGTATTTT. This translates into CAAGRGQGSDTQYF. V is TRBV10-3 and J is TRBJ2-3, with 9 nucleotides matching TRBD1. CDR1 and CDR2 (germline): ENHRY, SYGVKD. With V trimmed by 11 bases and J by 4 bases, 10 bases remained unmatched. There are 14 residues in the CDR3.